This record concerns one TCR beta chain sequence. Without a recorded count, this clonotype is taken to be medium-sized (0.01 to 0.1%) from its frequency. What this receptor recognizes is not known. This entry comes from a study of T cells in severe cutaneous drug reactions (dated 2019 in TCRdb). A note on the overall study: Recruitment took place between the early 2010s and the late 2010s, drawing patients from Taiwan, Thailand and a European registry network. Only patients with a probable or definite SJS/TEN or DRESS diagnosis by RegiSCAR criteria were enrolled. The Naranjo algorithm and the ALDEN drug causality algorithm were used to identify the culprit drug. Patients in either the acute or the recovery stage provided biological samples, such as blister fluids/cells and PBMC. Bulk TCR sequencing was combined with single-cell sequencing, quantitative PCR validation, functional assays and transgenic mouse experiments. Libraries used iRepertoire multiplex PCR; authors cited a comparison showing similar capture of abundant clonotypes across iRepertoire and 5' RACE methods with or without UMI.

Sequencing was performed on donors who were patients with carbamazepine-induced Stevens-Johnson syndrome or toxic epidermal necrolysis (CBZ-SJS/TEN). The peripheral blood repertoires were taken from CBZ-SJS/TEN patients of two origins, a few Han Chinese and six or seven European. Next-generation sequencing was used to profile the T cell receptor repertoires of patients with drug-induced severe cutaneous adverse reactions in a search for drug-specific clonotypes. RNA was isolated either from blister cells of skin lesions or from peripheral blood mononuclear cells. Library preparation used the iRepertoire multiplex PCR system with TCR subtype-specific primers for both bulk and single-cell sequencing. Bulk TCR beta libraries were generated by multiplex PCR with primers targeting V, D and J gene regions. Bulk TCR library preparation used roughly 85-550 ng of RNA per sample as input. An Illumina MiSeq was used to sequence bulk TCR beta amplicons. Regarding the original processing steps: Sample misassignments and low-quality sequencing reads were filtered out during quality control steps. CDR3 was defined as the amino acids between the V-gene Y[YFLI]C motif and the J-segment [FW]GXGT motif. CDR3 clonotypes and TRBV and TRBJ gene assignments were based on the IMGT database. Per-sample TRBV expression was normalized to the mean of the same gene in PBMC from roughly 40 healthy donors. TCRdb reprocessed the reads and provides one entry for every CDR3 protein sequence; no DNA is given. The V and J calls reflect TCRdb's pipeline rather than the authors' work. The sample's records list tens of thousands of distinct CDR3 sequences. Together, the top ten hold 7.5% of the sample.

The research as a whole found: Although undetectable or scarce in tolerant-control and healthy-donor PBMC, a public TCRbeta CDR3 was found in all seven CBZ-SJS/TEN blister samples, at a mean of approximately 14%. Whether the public TCR generalizes to SJS/TEN caused by other drugs was noted by the authors as still needing further study.

This receptor was identified in a human donor with toxic epidermal necrolysis, a severe cutaneous drug reaction. What was sequenced was PBMCs.

The CDR3 in this case is CASSRDFMLGEQFF. The sequence joins TRBV2 to TRBJ2-1; TCRdb reports TRBD1, a call that lacks DNA to check it against. The CDR1 and CDR2 encoded by the germline V gene are SNHLY and FYNNEI. The CDR3, from cysteine to phenylalanine, totals 14 residues. This entry has no DNA.